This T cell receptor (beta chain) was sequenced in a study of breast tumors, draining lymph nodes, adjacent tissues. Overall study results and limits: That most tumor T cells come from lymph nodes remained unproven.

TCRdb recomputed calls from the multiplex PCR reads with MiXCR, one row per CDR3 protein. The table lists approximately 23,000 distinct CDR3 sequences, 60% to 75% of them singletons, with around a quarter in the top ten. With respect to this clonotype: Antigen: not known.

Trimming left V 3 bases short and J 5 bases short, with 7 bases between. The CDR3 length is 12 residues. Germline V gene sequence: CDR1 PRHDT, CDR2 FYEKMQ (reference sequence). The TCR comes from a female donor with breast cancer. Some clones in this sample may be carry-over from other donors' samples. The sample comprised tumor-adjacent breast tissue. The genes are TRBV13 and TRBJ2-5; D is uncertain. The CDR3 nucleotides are TGTGCCAGCAGCTTTGGTATCGAGACCCAGTACTTC. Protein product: CASSFGIETQYF.